The clone carrying this TCR beta chain has at least ten counts. What it binds is unknown. The entry originates in a study of T-cell reconstitution after alpha-beta-depleted transplantation in children. Preparing the TCRbeta library involved the use of unique molecular identifiers. TCRdb passed the PCR reads through MiXCR, listing each CDR3 protein once. The data contain 240,000 or so distinct CDR3 sequences, roughly 8% of them singletons. General study results and limits: Recipient T cells and thymic progenitors that survived gave rise to the high TCRbeta diversity observed at day 60 in some patients. T-cell counts and diversity at one year post-transplant came mainly from newly produced T cells. Reports say that about two months after transplant, the alpha-beta T cells came out of several hundred graft clones that had expanded.

V was cut by 3 bases and J by 2 bases, with 15 bases left in between. The germline CDR1 and CDR2 sequences are SGHRS and YFSETQ. This CDR3 has 16 residues. This sequence originates from a male patient younger than 18 who had a stem cell transplant for acute lymphoblastic leukemia, so the T cells may come from the graft donor. The V gene is TRBV5-1, the J gene TRBJ2-1; tentative D call: TRBD2 (6 bases). This sample comprised PBMCs, mostly from graft donor cells, obtained 180 days after TCRalphabeta/CD19-depleted stem cell transplant. The CDR3 coding sequence is TGCGCCAGCAGCTCGACTGACGGGAGACCCTACAATGAGCAGTTCTTC. The encoded protein is CASSSTDGRPYNEQFF.